This is a list of T cell receptor beta chains from one sample in a study of neurological immune-mediated disorders. TCRdb re-analysed the 5' RACE reads in MiXCR, keeping a single row per CDR3 protein. The repertoire has fewer than 30,000 distinct CDR3 sequences, over 6.5% of them found once; the top ten carry 4.8%. Sequencing was carried out using PBMCs. The receptor set was obtained from a woman in her 40s in good health. CDR3s include the opening cysteine and the closing phenylalanine or tryptophan. The D gene is left open where the match is weak. The size field is filled for only some rows; it gives once, few, many or a size class.

>TRBJ2-2|many|15|TRBV20-1|TRBD2
CSALGSGRVTGELFF
TGCAGTGCCCTCGGAAGCGGGAGGGTCACCGGGGAGCTGTTTTTT
>TRBJ2-1|many|15|TRBV20-1|NA
CSARDGATDYNEQFF
TGCAGTGCTAGAGACGGGGCTACCGATTACAATGAGCAGTTCTTC
>TRBJ2-1|many|16|TRBV7-3|TRBD2
CASSLPLGLGSDEQFF
TGTGCCAGCAGCTTACCCCTTGGACTAGGGAGCGATGAGCAGTTCTTC
>TRBJ2-1|many|15|TRBV5-5|TRBD1
CASSSGQGFRNEQFF
TGTGCCAGCAGCTCGGGACAGGGGTTTCGTAATGAGCAGTTCTTC
>TRBJ1-2|many|15|TRBV29-1|NA
CSVDDRFEGAGGYTF
TGCAGCGTTGATGACCGGTTTGAAGGTGCTGGTGGCTACACCTTC
>TRBJ2-7|many|16|TRBV9|TRBD2
CASSVTPLAGGNEQYF
TGTGCCAGCAGCGTAACTCCCTTAGCGGGAGGAAACGAGCAGTACTTC
>TRBJ2-1|many|15|TRBV5-1|NA
CASSLEGSSYNEQFF
TGCGCCAGCAGCTTGGAAGGTTCTTCCTACAATGAGCAGTTCTTC
>TRBJ2-5|many|14|TRBV29-1|NA
CSVRLPDSQETQYF
TGCAGCGTCCGTCTCCCAGACAGTCAAGAGACCCAGTACTTC
>TRBJ1-5|many|15|TRBV10-3|TRBD1
CAISERDRGTQPQHF
TGTGCCATCAGTGAACGGGACAGGGGGACTCAGCCCCAGCATTTT
>TRBJ2-7|many|13|TRBV20-1|NA
CSARVPSSYEQYF
TGCAGTGCTAGAGTGCCTAGTTCCTACGAGCAGTACTTC
>TRBJ1-4|many|17|TRBV7-2|NA
CASSLDLGFTTNEKLFF
TGTGCCAGCAGCTTAGATCTGGGTTTCACGACTAATGAAAAACTGTTTTTT
>TRBJ1-1|many|12|TRBV6-5|NA
CASSYGDTEAFF
TGTGCCAGCAGTTACGGGGACACTGAAGCTTTCTTT
>TRBJ2-1|many|16|TRBV5-6|TRBD2
CASSFRVLAGHNEQFF
TGTGCCAGCAGCTTTAGGGTACTAGCGGGTCACAATGAGCAGTTCTTC
>TRBJ2-1|many|14|TRBV5-1|TRBD2
CASMFGGSINEQFF
TGCGCCAGCATGTTTGGCGGGAGTATCAATGAGCAGTTCTTC
>TRBJ2-5|medium-sized|13|TRBV7-9|NA
CASSRGGRETQYF
TGTGCCAGCAGCCGGGGAGGACGAGAGACCCAGTACTTC
>TRBJ1-2|many|16|TRBV11-2|TRBD1
CASSLPRTGRAYGYTF
TGTGCCAGCAGCCTACCCCGGACAGGGCGGGCCTATGGCTACACCTTC
>TRBJ1-1|many|13|TRBV6-6|NA
CASRPTVNTEAFF
TGTGCCAGCAGACCGACAGTTAACACTGAAGCTTTCTTT
>TRBJ2-5|many|13|TRBV7-9|TRBD1
CASSVTGGETQYF
TGTGCCAGCAGCGTCACAGGGGGGGAGACCCAGTACTTC
>TRBJ2-3|many|18|TRBV10-2|TRBD2
CASSESLGLAGDADTQYF
TGCGCCAGCAGTGAGAGCCTGGGACTAGCGGGAGACGCAGATACGCAGTATTTT
>TRBJ1-2|many|13|TRBV28|NA
CASSFSLNYGYTF
TGTGCCAGCAGTTTCTCACTAAACTATGGCTACACCTTC
>TRBJ2-3|many|14|TRBV7-2|NA
CASSGQFFTDTQYF
TGTGCCAGCAGTGGACAGTTCTTCACAGATACGCAGTATTTT
>TRBJ2-1|NA|15|TRBV5-6|NA
CASSEWTVAYNEQFF
TGTGCCAGCAGTGAATGGACAGTCGCCTACAATGAGCAGTTCTTC
>TRBJ2-7|once|15|TRBV3-1|TRBD2
CASSQRLAGVKEQYF
TGTGCCAGCAGCCAAAGACTGGCGGGAGTTAAAGAGCAGTACTTC
>TRBJ2-7|many|14|TRBV14|NA
CASSQAGSTLRQYF
TGTGCCAGCAGCCAAGCCGGGTCCACCCTTCGGCAGTACTTC
>TRBJ2-1|many|12|TRBV12-3/TRBV12-4|NA
CASTQGLTEQFF
TGTGCCAGCACCCAAGGGTTGACTGAGCAGTTCTTC
>TRBJ2-7|many|14|TRBV6-5|NA
CASSYSAGAYEQYF
TGTGCCAGCAGTTACTCGGCAGGAGCCTACGAGCAGTACTTC
>TRBJ2-5|many|15|TRBV6-1|NA
CASSRAEAGGETQYF
TGTGCCAGCAGTCGAGCGGAAGCGGGTGGAGAGACCCAGTACTTC
>TRBJ1-2|medium-sized|15|TRBV7-2|NA
CASSLGPAGDYGYTF
TGTGCCAGCAGCCTAGGCCCAGCAGGGGACTATGGCTACACCTTC
>TRBJ1-5|many|13|TRBV12-3/TRBV12-4|NA
CASSLTPNQPQHF
TGTGCCAGCAGTTTAACCCCGAATCAGCCCCAGCATTTT
>TRBJ2-1|many|14|TRBV6-2/TRBV6-3|NA
CASSYSTPINEQFF
TGTGCCAGCAGTTACTCGACCCCCATCAATGAGCAGTTCTTC
>TRBJ2-2|many|12|TRBV24-1|NA
CATSDLAGELFF
TGTGCCACCAGTGACCTGGCCGGGGAGCTGTTTTTT
>TRBJ2-4|many|12|TRBV5-1|NA
CASREGPSIQYF
TGCGCCAGCAGGGAGGGGCCAAGCATTCAGTACTTC
>TRBJ2-1|many|16|TRBV11-2|NA
CASSLRPVRSYNEQFF
TGTGCCAGCAGCTTAAGGCCGGTACGGTCCTACAATGAGCAGTTCTTC